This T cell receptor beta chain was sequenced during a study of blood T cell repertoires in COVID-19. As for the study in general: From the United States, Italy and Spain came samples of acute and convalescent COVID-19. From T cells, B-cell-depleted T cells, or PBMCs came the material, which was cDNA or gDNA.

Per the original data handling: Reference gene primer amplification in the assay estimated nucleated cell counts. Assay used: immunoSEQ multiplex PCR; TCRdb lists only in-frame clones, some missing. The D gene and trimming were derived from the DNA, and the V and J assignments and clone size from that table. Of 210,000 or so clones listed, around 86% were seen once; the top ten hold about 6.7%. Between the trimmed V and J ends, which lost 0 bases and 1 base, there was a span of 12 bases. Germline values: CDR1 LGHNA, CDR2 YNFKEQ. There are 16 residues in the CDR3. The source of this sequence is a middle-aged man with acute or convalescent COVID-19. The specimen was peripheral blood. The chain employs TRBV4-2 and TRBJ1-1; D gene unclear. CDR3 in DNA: TGTGCCAGCAGCCAAGAGGGCGGAGGGAGGAACACTGAAGCTTTCTTT. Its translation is CASSQEGGGRNTEAFF.